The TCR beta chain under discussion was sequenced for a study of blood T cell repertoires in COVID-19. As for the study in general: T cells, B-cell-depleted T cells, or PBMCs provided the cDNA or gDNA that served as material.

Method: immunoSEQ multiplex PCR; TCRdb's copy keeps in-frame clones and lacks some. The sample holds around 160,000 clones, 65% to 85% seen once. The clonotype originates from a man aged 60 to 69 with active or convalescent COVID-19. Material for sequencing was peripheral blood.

CDR3 DNA: TGTGCCAGCAGCCGCCCTGGCAGTTCTAGCTATGGCTACACCTTC. Encoded protein: CASSRPGSSSYGYTF. The rearrangement uses TRBV28 and TRBJ1-2; D is unclear. V lost 6 bases, J lost 4 bases, and 18 bases lay in between. The CDR3 consists of 15 residues. Germline V CDR1 and CDR2: MDHEN, SYDVKM.